Described below is a single TCR beta chain sequence and its context. Antigen unknown. Sample-barcoded 5' priming and a J-beta primer mix drove a second PCR of 7 to 11 cycles. One entry per CDR3 protein results from TCRdb running MiXCR on the 5' RACE reads. The sample records approximately 960,000 distinct CDR3 sequences, about 29% being singletons. In germline, CDR1 is MNHNY, CDR2 SVGAGI (reference sequence). V shed 11 bases and J shed 0 bases, with 12 bases lying between them. The CDR3 consists of 13 residues. Isolated per sample were at least 6 million PBMCs. These data belong to a study of blood T cells in healthy people across ages. Findings of the study overall: Higher diversity, along with more naive CD4+ cells, distinguished long-lived donors from aged donors. Getting older went along with TCR beta diversity per million T cells dropping roughly linearly. In these data, TCR beta diversity tracked strongly with naive T cell percentage.

These records were also assigned to another study, of T cells of mothers and their children.

The rearrangement joins TRBV6-6 to TRBJ2-3, with D perhaps assigned TRBD1 or TRBD2 (6 bases each). Input material: blood. The receptor comes from a woman aged 40 to 49 in good health. CDR3 amino acids: CACSGASTDTQYF. The CDR3 region has the DNA TGTGCCTGCTCGGGGGCTAGCACAGATACGCAGTATTTT.